This entry concerns a single TCR beta chain. Its antigen remains unidentified. This sample is drawn from a study of cytomegalovirus exposure and HLA in healthy donors. Study-wide results and limits: The authors later found most CMV-associated TCR beta chains appeared HLA-restricted. From TCR beta sequences, most subjects' HLA-A and HLA-B alleles were reportedly predicted accurately.

Researchers ran the PCR with 60 Vbeta and 13 Jbeta primers. Some clones are missing from TCRdb's copy, which holds only in-frame ones; the method was immunoSEQ multiplex PCR. The repertoire holds about 180,000 clones, 65% to 85% seen once, with 2% to 2.5% in the top ten. CDR1 SGHRS and CDR2 YFSETQ come from the germline V gene. There are 15 residues in the CDR3. V gave up 4 bases and J gave up 3 bases, with 16 bases separating them. Sequenced material: PBMCs. The sequence came from a man between 60 and 75 years old in good health and CMV-seronegative. This rearrangement joins TRBV5-1 to TRBJ1-2; no clear D gene. Here the CDR3 DNA reads TGCGCCAGCAGCCCCGAACTCGAGGGAGACTATGGCTACACCTTC. Protein: CASSPELEGDYGYTF.